Listed below are T cell receptor beta chains from one sample, sequenced in a study of CD8+ T cells in alopecia areata. The protocol was immunoSEQ multiplex PCR, while the TCRdb copy is restricted to in-frame clones and leaves out a portion. The table lists around 120,000 clones, roughly 57% of them singletons. The specimen comprised CD4+ T cells sorted from blood, sampled at week 4, from a patient treated with tofacitinib. Source of these receptors: a human donor with alopecia areata. Each CDR3 is given with its conserved first and last residue. The D gene is left open where the match is weak.

j_gene | d_gene | v_gene | CDR3aa
TRBJ2-5 | . | TRBV11-2 | CASSLNGGRQETQYF
TRBJ2-2 | . | TRBV2 | CASSEPQANTGELFF
TRBJ2-1 | . | TRBV5-1 | CASSLEGVGDGNEQFF
TRBJ2-7 | . | TRBV7-2 | CASSLGTGSYEQYF
TRBJ1-4 | TRBD1 | TRBV9 | CASSVTGGTEKLFF
TRBJ2-6 | . | TRBV30 | CAWTSDSSGANVLTF
TRBJ1-1 | . | TRBV29-1 | CSVRENTEAFF
TRBJ2-3 | . | TRBV10-3 | CAISDGFTDTQYF
TRBJ1-6 | . | TRBV11-2 | CASSYRVDSPLHF
TRBJ2-3 | . | TRBV5-6 | CASSPVAIGGDTQYF
TRBJ2-3 | . | TRBV9 | CASSVTIGIQRSTDTQYF
TRBJ2-1 | TRBD2 | TRBV15 | CATSRGPSAGGFNNEQFF
TRBJ2-5 | . | TRBV7-6 | CASSLAKLETQYF
TRBJ2-2 | TRBD2 | TRBV7-2 | CASKLAGDTGELFF
TRBJ2-5 | TRBD1 | TRBV2 | CASSEGQGKGETQYF
TRBJ2-2 | . | TRBV4-2 | CASSQDTNTGELFF
TRBJ1-6 | TRBD1 | TRBV11-2 | CASSLNRGTAGSPLHF
TRBJ1-6 | . | TRBV20-1 | CSASIDSPLHF
TRBJ1-4 | . | TRBV7-2 | CASSLATGNEKLFF
TRBJ2-3 | . | TRBV4-1 | CASSPTPVVAGTDTQYF
TRBJ2-3 | TRBD2 | TRBV29-1 | CSVARTSGAADTQYF
TRBJ1-5 | . | TRBV4-3 | CASSQDFREGKPQHF
TRBJ2-2 | TRBD2 | TRBV7-2 | CASSPGLAGETGELFF
TRBJ2-2 | . | TRBV30 | CAWSVLRAEGTGELFF
TRBJ2-1 | TRBD2 | TRBV27 | CASSRTSGFSYNEQFF
TRBJ2-1 | . | TRBV2 | CASKTTRDLDEQFF
TRBJ1-5 | . | TRBV30 | CAWSAGSTQLGQPQHF
TRBJ2-7 | . | TRBV29-1 | CSVGGVGGYEQYF
TRBJ2-7 | . | TRBV29-1 | CSVGSREYEQYF
TRBJ1-1 | . | TRBV30 | CAWSVPGHLRTEAFF
TRBJ2-2 | TRBD1 | TRBV29-1 | CSVEEGDRATGELFF
TRBJ1-1 | . | TRBV5-6 | CASSSGTSNTEAFF
TRBJ1-2 | . | TRBV4-1 | CASSQALRGGYTF
TRBJ1-5 | TRBD1 | TRBV6-5 | CASSPTGIYQPQHF
TRBJ2-7 | . | TRBV7-9 | CASSFLEENEQYF
TRBJ1-5 | . | TRBV6-5 | CAISEQGGENQPQHF
TRBJ1-1 | . | TRBV7-3 | CASSLTQGGTEAFF
TRBJ1-5 | . | TRBV15 | CATSRVGGSGNQPQHF
TRBJ2-3 | TRBD2 | TRBV29-1 | CSVDRLAGGRVQYF
TRBJ2-2 | TRBD1 | TRBV4-1 | CASSHRQGGTGELFF
TRBJ2-5 | TRBD2 | TRBV7-6 | CASSPGASGETQYF
TRBJ1-2 | . | TRBV15 | CATSRDVAGREGYTF
TRBJ2-5 | TRBD1 | TRBV29-1 | CSIIPGQGIETQYF
TRBJ2-7 | . | TRBV28 | CASSSPGIAGEQYF
TRBJ1-6 | TRBD1 | TRBV9 | CASSITGTGNSPLHF
TRBJ2-3 | . | TRBV7-3 | CASSPGFGADTQYF
TRBJ1-1 | . | TRBV7-8 | CASSFDFVNTEAFF
TRBJ1-6 | . | TRBV30 | CACHSGPSQAF
TRBJ2-2 | TRBD2 | TRBV2 | CASSPTSGEAGELFF
TRBJ2-5 | . | TRBV30 | CAWSAKVTQYF
TRBJ1-2 | . | TRBV5-4 | CASSLVEGFYGYTF
TRBJ1-5 | . | TRBV7-2 | CASSLDRQPQHF